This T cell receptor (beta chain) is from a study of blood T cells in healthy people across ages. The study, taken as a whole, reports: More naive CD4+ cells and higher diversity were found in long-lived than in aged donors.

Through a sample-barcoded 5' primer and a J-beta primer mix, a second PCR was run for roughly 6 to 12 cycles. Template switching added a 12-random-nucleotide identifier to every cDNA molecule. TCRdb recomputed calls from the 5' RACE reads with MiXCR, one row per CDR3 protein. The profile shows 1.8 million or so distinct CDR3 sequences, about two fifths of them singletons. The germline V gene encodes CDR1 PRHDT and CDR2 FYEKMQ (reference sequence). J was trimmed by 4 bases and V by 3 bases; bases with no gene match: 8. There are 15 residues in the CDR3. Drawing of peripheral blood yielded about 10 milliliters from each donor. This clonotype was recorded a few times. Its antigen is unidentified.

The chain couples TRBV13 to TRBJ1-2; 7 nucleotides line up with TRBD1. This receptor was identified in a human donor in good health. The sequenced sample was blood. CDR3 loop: CASSFPMQGVYGYTF. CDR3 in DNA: TGTGCCAGCAGCTTCCCGATGCAGGGGGTCTATGGCTACACCTTC.